Below, 14 T cell receptor beta chains from the same sample are listed, as sequenced in a study of blood T cell repertoires in COVID-19. Produced via immunoSEQ multiplex PCR; TCRdb's table is partial and in-frame only. The sample lists fewer than 500,000 clones; roughly 85% were seen once. Sequencing was carried out using PBMCs or T cells enriched from blood (not recorded which). Receptors were obtained from a woman in her late teens or twenties with acute COVID-19.

The V gene is TRBV13, the J gene TRBJ2-7; the D is unclear. CDR1 and CDR2 (germline): PRHDT, FYEKMQ (reference sequence). The CDR3 spans 15 residues. V lost 6 bases to trimming and J lost 2 bases, with 17 bases between them. CDR3 residues: CASSLITELPYEQYF. CDR3 sequence (DNA): TGTGCCAGCAGTTTGATCACAGAGTTACCCTACGAGCAGTACTTC.

The chain joins TRBV5-1 to TRBJ2-2; D uncertain. The CDR3 is made up of 15 amino acids. With 1 base removed from V and 5 bases from J, the gap between germline ends came to 12 bases. The germline CDR1 and CDR2 sequences are SGHRS and YFSETQ. This CDR3 reads CASSLSDLRTGELFF. As DNA, the CDR3 is TGCGCCAGCAGCTTGTCTGACTTAAGGACCGGGGAGCTGTTTTTT.

The chain has TRBV11-2 and TRBJ1-1, with a weak D call TRBD1 (5 bases). Germline V gives CDR1 SGHAT, CDR2 FQNNGV. This CDR3 has 15 amino acids. With 4 bases removed from V and 6 bases from J, the gap between germline ends came to 18 bases. CDR3 in amino acids: CASSSLRVKGSEAFF. The CDR3 DNA is TGTGCCAGCAGCTCCCTCAGGGTAAAAGGCTCTGAAGCTTTCTTT. Drawing the rest from reference TRBV11-2 and TRBJ1-1, the complete variable domain is EAGVAQSPRYKIIEKRQSVAFWCNPISGHATLYWYQQILGQGPKLLIQFQNNGVVDDSQLPKDRFSAERLKGVDSTLKIQPAKLEDSAVYLCASSSLRVKGSEAFFGQGTRLTVV.

This chain links TRBV29-1 with TRBJ1-2; unclear D gene. The CDR3 has 15 residues. Trimming took 6 bases from V and 10 from J, leaving 27 bases between them. Germline CDR1 reads SQVTM; CDR2 reads ANQGSEA. DNA for the CDR3: TGCAGCGTCGAATCCCTTGTGAGGGCCTATACCTACTACACCTTC. It is translated as CSVESLVRAYTYYTF.

The chain couples TRBV7-2 to TRBJ2-6, with 8 bases aligning to TRBD1. Looked up from germline, CDR1 is SGHTA and CDR2 is FQGNSA. The CDR3 has 18 residues. V was pared by 1 base and J by 0 bases, with 5 bases of the junction left unmatched. Here the CDR3 DNA reads TGTGCCAGCAGCTTAGGAAGACAGGGGTTCTCTGGGGCCAACGTCCTGACTTTC. Translating gives CASSLGRQGFSGANVLTF. Supplemented by reference TRBV7-2 and TRBJ2-6, the full variable domain reads GAGVSQSPSNKVTEKGKDVELRCDPISGHTALYWYRQSLGQGLEFLIYFQGNSAPDKSGLPSDRFSAERTGGSVSTLTIQRTQQEDSAVYLCASSLGRQGFSGANVLTFGAGSRLTVL.

This chain connects TRBV9 to TRBJ2-5; D is undetermined. This CDR3 region has 14 residues. V dropped 0 bases and J dropped 5 bases, with 11 bases sitting between them. The germline gives CDR1 SGDLS, CDR2 YYNGEE. This CDR3 is CASSVGPGRETQYF. DNA of the CDR3: TGTGCCAGCAGCGTAGGCCCAGGCCGGGAGACCCAGTACTTC.

The chain has TRBV4-3 and TRBJ2-1; no clear D gene. Germline V gives CDR1 LGHNA, CDR2 YSLEER. V lost 4 bases to trimming and J lost 2 bases, with 18 bases between them. The CDR3 contains 17 residues. CDR3 in DNA: TGCGCCAGCAGCCCAGCGATACGCGCCGGTACCTACAATGAGCAGTTCTTC. Amino acids: CASSPAIRAGTYNEQFF.

The chain carries TRBV29-1 and TRBJ2-1, with TRBD1 identical over 10 bases. This CDR3 spans 12 amino acids. Trimming removed 7 bases from V and 6 bases from J; junction bases left unmatched: 3. Germline values: CDR1 SQVTM, CDR2 ANQGSEA. The CDR3 DNA sequence: TGCAGCGCTGGACAGGGGGGCAATGAGCAGTTCTTC. It yields the protein CSAGQGGNEQFF.

The rearrangement joins TRBV5-8 to TRBJ1-3; no clear D gene. Trimming shortened V by 2 bases and J by 0 bases, and 9 bases separated the two germline ends. From germline, CDR1 is SGHTS and CDR2 YDEGEE. The CDR3 loop spans 15 amino acids. The CDR3 loop is CASSLGGSSGNTIYF. CDR3 nucleotides: TGTGCCAGCAGCTTAGGCGGTAGCTCTGGAAACACCATATATTTT.

The genes are TRBV29-1 and TRBJ1-2, with D uncertain. V dropped 0 bases and J dropped 8 bases, with 13 bases sitting between them. Germline assignment: CDR1 SQVTM and CDR2 ANQGSEA. The CDR3 has 13 residues. The CDR3 reads CSVEDGLYAGYTF. The CDR3 DNA reads TGCAGCGTTGAAGATGGACTGTATGCCGGCTACACCTTC. Complete variable domain (other parts from reference TRBV29-1 and TRBJ1-2): SAVISQKPSRDICQRGTSLTIQCQVDSQVTMMFWYRQQPGQSLTLIATANQGSEATYESGFVIDKFPISRPNLTFSTLTVSNMSPEDSSIYLCSVEDGLYAGYTFGSGTRLTVV.

The chain joins TRBV7-3 to TRBJ2-1; tentatively, D is TRBD1 (6 bases). V was cut by 2 bases and J by 6 bases, with 11 bases left in between. From germline, CDR1 is SGHTA and CDR2 FQGTGA. The CDR3 length is 14 residues. The CDR3 sequence is CASSLSGDTNEQFF. In nucleotides, the CDR3 is TGTGCCAGCAGCTTATCAGGGGACACCAATGAGCAGTTCTTC.

This chain connects TRBV14 to TRBJ2-1, with TRBD2 identical over 7 bases. Germline V gene data show CDR1 as SGHDN and CDR2 as FVKESK. The CDR3 totals 14 residues. The V and J ends lost 5 bases and 3 bases, in that order; junction bases with no gene match: 4. The CDR3 nucleotides are TGTGCCAGCAGCTGGCGGGAGTACTACAATGAGCAGTTCTTC. As protein: CASSWREYYNEQFF.

The rearrangement links TRBV5-6 to TRBJ2-1; 10 bases are shared with TRBD2. The V gene's germline CDR1 is SGHDT and CDR2 YYEEEE. The CDR3 loop spans 15 amino acids. Losses at the gene ends were 3 bases for V and 6 bases for J; bases not matched to a gene: 6. The CDR3 here is CASSSAGGPGNEQFF. The CDR3 region has the DNA TGTGCCAGCAGCTCAGCGGGAGGGCCGGGCAATGAGCAGTTCTTC.

This chain joins TRBV18 and TRBJ1-1; maybe TRBD1 (5 bases). Per the germline V gene, CDR1 is KGHSH and CDR2 is LQKENI. The CDR3 contains 15 residues. Trimming pared 0 bases from V and 4 bases from J, leaving 12 bases between. CDR3 in amino acids: CASSPPGVRSTEAFF. The CDR3 DNA reads as TGTGCCAGCTCACCACCAGGGGTTAGGAGCACTGAAGCTTTCTTT.